Given below is one T cell receptor beta chain in context. Its specificity is unknown. Trimming at V came to 5 bases and at J to 2 bases, leaving 5 bases not matched to a gene. Per germline, CDR1 SNHLY and CDR2 FYNNEI. The CDR3 consists of 14 residues. This entry is derived from a study of T cell clones after liver transplantation. General study points: Circulating graft-donor-reactive CD4 TCRbeta sequences fell significantly post-transplant in most of the 8 subjects.

TCRdb's table, derived via immunoSEQ multiplex PCR, lists solely in-frame clones and lacks some. Of about 51,000 clones listed, about 90% were seen once; the top ten hold about 15%. The sequence was collected from a human patient who received a liver transplant. Some T cells may have come from the graft donor. The chain has TRBV2 and TRBJ1-2; 7 bases match TRBD1. The input for sequencing was CD8+ T cells from blood, taken 12 months after liver transplant. The CDR3 here is CASSPDRRNYGYTF. The CDR3 region has the DNA TGTGCCAGCAGTCCGGACAGGAGAAACTATGGCTACACCTTC. The complete variable domain, with remaining parts taken from reference TRBV2 and TRBJ1-2, reads EPEVTQTPSHQVTQMGQEVILRCVPISNHLYFYWYRQILGQKVEFLVSFYNNEISEKSEIFDDQFSVERPDGSNFTLKIRSTKLEDSAMYFCASSPDRRNYGYTFGSGTRLTVV.